These T cell receptor beta chains were read from a single sample in a study of shared clonotypes between healthy human individuals. TCRdb's copy holds only in-frame clones and misses some; the assay was immunoSEQ multiplex PCR. The sample has just over 2,000,000 clones; 95% are singletons. The sequenced sample consisted of naive CD4+ T cells sorted from blood. Receptors originate from a man between 18 and 35 years old in good health. Both conserved end residues are part of each CDR3. Fields, in order: J gene, V gene, CDR3 protein.

TRBJ1-6,TRBV14,CASSLGQKNSPLHF
TRBJ1-6,TRBV19,CASSIQGGNSPLHF
TRBJ1-2,TRBV6-4,CASNRTFGGYTF
TRBJ1-1,TRBV19,CASSTRQGNTEAFF
TRBJ2-7,TRBV18,CASSQDRGYEQYF
TRBJ1-6,TRBV6-6,CASKAGTYNSPLHF
TRBJ1-2,TRBV13,CASSLRDRSPFARLNYGYTF
TRBJ1-2,TRBV6-1,CASSDPRDRDGVYGYTF
TRBJ1-3,TRBV7-2,CASSFYTGGSGNTIYF
TRBJ1-1,TRBV5-8,CASRYPGGNTEAFF
TRBJ2-7,TRBV5-6,CASSFRDRGGEQYF
TRBJ1-1,TRBV6-5,CASSIREYAPPSAFF
TRBJ2-7,TRBV6-5,CASSSQETYSYEQYF
TRBJ2-2,TRBV2,CASSARTGGVTGELFF
TRBJ1-3,TRBV25-1,CASSRETGGGNTIYF
TRBJ1-1,TRBV11-2,CASSLGTAEAFF
TRBJ2-7,TRBV4-1,CASSQQEGPSSSYEQYF
TRBJ1-2,TRBV5-6,CASSLDIGLRNNYGYTF